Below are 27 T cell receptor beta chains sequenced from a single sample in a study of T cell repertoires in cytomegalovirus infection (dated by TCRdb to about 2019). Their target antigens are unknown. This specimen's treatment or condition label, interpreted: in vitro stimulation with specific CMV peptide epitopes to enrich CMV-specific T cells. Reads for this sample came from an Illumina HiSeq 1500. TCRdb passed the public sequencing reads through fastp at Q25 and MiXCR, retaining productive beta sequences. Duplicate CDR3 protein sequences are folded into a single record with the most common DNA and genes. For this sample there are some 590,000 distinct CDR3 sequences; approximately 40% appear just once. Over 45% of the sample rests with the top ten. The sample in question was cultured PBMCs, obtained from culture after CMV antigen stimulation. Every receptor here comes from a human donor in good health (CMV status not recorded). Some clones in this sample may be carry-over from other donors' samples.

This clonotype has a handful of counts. The DNA of the CDR3 is TGTGCCAGCACCCGGGGACTAGCGTACGAGCAGTACTTC. Translated, it gives CASTRGLAYEQYF. The chain combines TRBV6-2 or TRBV6-3 with TRBJ2-7; TRBD2 matches at 10 bases. Losses at the gene ends were 7 bases for V and 4 bases for J; bases not matched to a gene: 4. The CDR3 spans 13 residues. Germline lookup yields CDR1 MNHEY and CDR2 SVGEGT.

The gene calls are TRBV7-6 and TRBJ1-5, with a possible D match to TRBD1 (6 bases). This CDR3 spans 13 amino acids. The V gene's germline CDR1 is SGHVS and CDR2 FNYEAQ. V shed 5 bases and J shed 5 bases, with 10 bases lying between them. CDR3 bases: TGTGCCAGCAGCGAACAGGGTGATCAGCCCCAGCATTTT. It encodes CASSEQGDQPQHF.

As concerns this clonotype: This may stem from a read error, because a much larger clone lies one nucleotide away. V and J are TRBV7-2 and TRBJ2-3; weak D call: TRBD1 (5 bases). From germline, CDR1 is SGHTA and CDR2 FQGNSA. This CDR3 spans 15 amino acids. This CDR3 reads CASSLEMLLTDTKYF. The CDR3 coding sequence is TGTGCCAGCAGCCTAGAGATGTTGTTGACAGATACGAAGTATTTT.

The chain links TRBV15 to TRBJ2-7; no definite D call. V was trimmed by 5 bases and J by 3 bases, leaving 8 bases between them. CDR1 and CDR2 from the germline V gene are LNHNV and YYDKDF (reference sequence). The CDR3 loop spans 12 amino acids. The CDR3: CATSRLNYEQYF. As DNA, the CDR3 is TGTGCCACCAGCCGGCTGAACTACGAGCAGTACTTC.

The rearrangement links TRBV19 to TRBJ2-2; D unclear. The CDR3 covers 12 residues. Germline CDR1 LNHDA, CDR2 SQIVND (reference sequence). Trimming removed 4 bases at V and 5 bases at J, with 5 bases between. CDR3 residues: CASSTWTGELFF. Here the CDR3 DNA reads TGTGCCAGTAGTACCTGGACCGGGGAGCTGTTTTTT.

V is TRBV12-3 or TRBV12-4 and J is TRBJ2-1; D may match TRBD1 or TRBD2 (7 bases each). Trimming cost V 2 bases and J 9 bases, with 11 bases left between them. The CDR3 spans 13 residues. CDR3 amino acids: CASSLRRGGEQFF. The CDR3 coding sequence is TGTGCCAGCAGTTTACGCAGGGGGGGTGAGCAGTTCTTC.

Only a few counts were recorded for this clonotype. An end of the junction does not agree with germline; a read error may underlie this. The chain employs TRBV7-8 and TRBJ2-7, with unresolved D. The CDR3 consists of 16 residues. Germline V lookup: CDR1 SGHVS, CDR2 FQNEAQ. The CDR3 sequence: CASSLLRMGTSHEQYF. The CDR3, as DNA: TGTGCCAGCAGCCTCCTACGAATGGGAACCTCCCACGAGCAGTACTTC.

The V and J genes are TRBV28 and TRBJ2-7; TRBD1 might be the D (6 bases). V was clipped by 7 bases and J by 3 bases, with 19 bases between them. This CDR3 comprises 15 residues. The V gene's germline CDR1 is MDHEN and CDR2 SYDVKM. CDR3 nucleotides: TGTGCCAGCACTCGAGGGGGAAGGATTCTCTACGAGCAGTACTTC. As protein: CASTRGGRILYEQYF.

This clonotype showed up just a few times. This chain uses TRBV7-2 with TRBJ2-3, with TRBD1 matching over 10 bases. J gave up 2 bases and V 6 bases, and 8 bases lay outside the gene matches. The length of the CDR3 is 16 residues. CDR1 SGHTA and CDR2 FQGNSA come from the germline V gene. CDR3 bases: TGTGCCAGCAGAAGCGACAGGGGGCGCGTCACAGATACGCAGTATTTT. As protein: CASRSDRGRVTDTQYF.

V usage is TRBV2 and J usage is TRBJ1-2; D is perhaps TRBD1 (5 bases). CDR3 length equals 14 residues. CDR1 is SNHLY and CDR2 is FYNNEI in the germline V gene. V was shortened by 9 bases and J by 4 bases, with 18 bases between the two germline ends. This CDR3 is CASLTGTQGYGYTF. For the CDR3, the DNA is TGTGCCAGTTTAACCGGGACTCAGGGCTATGGCTACACCTTC.

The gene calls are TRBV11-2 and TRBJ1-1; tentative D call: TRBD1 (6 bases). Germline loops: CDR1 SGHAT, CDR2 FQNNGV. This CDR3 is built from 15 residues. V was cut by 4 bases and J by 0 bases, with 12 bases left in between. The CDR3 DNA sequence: TGTGCCAGCAGCTCCGCAGGACAGCTGAACACTGAAGCTTTCTTT. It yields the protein CASSSAGQLNTEAFF.

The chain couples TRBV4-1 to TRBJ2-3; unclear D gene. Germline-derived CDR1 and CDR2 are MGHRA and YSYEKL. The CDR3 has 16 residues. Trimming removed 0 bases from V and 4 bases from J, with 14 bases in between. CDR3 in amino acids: CASSQDRLESADTQYF. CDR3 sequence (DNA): TGCGCCAGCAGCCAAGATAGACTTGAGAGCGCAGATACGCAGTATTTT.

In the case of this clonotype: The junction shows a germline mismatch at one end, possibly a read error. This chain's CDR3 is CASGGNSRRGNQPQHF. Here the CDR3 DNA reads TGTGCCAGCGGGGGGAATAGTCGGAGGGGCAATCAGCCCCAGCATTTT. The V call is TRBV4-1, the J call TRBJ1-5; the D gene is possibly TRBD1 (5 bases). Germline V lookup: CDR1 MGHRA, CDR2 YSYEKL. The CDR3 length is 16 residues.

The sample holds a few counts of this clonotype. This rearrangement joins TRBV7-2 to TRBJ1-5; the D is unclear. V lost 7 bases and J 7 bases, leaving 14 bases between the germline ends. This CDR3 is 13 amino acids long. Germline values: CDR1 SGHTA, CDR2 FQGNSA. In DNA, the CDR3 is TGTGCCAGCACCGTCGATCCGACCCAGCCCCAGCATTTT. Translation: CASTVDPTQPQHF.

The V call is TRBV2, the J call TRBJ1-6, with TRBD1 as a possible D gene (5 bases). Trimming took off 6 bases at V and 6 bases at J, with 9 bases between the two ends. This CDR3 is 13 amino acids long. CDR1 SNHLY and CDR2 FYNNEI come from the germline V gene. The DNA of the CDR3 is TGTGCCAGCAGACAGGAGATTAATTCACCCCTCCACTTT. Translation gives CASRQEINSPLHF.

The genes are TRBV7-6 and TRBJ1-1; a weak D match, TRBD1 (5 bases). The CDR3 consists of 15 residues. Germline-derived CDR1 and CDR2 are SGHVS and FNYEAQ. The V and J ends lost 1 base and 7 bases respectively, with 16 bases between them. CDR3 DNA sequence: TGTGCCAGCAGCTTAGGGTCAGGCGGGGCAAGTGAAGCTTTCTTT. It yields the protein CASSLGSGGASEAFF. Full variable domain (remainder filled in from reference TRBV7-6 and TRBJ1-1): GAGVSQSPRYKVTKRGQDVALRCDPISGHVSLYWYRQALGQGPEFLTYFNYEAQQDKSGLPNDRFSAERPEGSISTLTIQRTEQRDSAMYRCASSLGSGGASEAFFGQGTRLTVV.

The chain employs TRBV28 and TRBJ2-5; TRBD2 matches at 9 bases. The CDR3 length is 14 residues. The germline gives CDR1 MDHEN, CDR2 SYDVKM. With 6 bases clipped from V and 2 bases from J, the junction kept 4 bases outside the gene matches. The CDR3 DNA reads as TGTGCCAGCAGGTGGCGGGGGGGGCAAGAGACCCAGTACTTC. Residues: CASRWRGGQETQYF.

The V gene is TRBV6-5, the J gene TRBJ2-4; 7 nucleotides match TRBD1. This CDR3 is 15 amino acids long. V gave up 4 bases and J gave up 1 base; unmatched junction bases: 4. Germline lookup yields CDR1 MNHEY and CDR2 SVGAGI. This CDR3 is CASSSGGRAKNIQYF. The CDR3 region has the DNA TGTGCCAGCAGTTCAGGGGGTCGGGCCAAAAACATTCAGTACTTC.

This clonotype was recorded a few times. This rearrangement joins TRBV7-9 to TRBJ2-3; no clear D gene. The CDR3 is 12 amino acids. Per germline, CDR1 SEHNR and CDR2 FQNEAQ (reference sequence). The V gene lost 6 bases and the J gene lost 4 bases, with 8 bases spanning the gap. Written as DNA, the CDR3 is TGTGCCAGCAGTCGGGTTGCAGATACGCAGTATTTT. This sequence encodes CASSRVADTQYF.

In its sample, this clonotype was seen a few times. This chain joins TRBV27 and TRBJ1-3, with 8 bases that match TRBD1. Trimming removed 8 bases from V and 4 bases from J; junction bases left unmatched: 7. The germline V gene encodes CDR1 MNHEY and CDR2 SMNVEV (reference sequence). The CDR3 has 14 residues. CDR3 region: CASRGTGGGNTIYF. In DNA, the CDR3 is TGTGCCAGCCGCGGGACAGGCGGGGGAAACACCATATATTTT.

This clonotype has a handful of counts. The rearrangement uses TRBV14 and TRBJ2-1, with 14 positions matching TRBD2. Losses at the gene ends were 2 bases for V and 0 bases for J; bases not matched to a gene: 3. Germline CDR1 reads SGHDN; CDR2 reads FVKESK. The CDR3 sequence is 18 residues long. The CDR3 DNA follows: TGTGCCAGCAGCCAAATAGGGACTAGCGGGAGCTCCTACAATGAGCAGTTCTTC. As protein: CASSQIGTSGSSYNEQFF.

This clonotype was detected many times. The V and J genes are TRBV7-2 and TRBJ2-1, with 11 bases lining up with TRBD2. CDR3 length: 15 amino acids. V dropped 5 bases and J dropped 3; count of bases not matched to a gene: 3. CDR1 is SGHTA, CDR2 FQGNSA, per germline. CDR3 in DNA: TGTGCCAGCAGCCGAACTAGCGGGAGCTACAATGAGCAGTTCTTC. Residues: CASSRTSGSYNEQFF.

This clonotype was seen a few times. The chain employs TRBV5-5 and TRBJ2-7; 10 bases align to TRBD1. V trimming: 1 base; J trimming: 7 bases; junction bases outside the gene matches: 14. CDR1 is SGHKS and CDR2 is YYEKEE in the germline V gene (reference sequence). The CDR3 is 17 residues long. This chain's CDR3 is CASSLPPGQGPIGEQYF. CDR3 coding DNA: TGTGCCAGCAGCTTGCCTCCGGGACAGGGGCCCATAGGGGAGCAGTACTTC.

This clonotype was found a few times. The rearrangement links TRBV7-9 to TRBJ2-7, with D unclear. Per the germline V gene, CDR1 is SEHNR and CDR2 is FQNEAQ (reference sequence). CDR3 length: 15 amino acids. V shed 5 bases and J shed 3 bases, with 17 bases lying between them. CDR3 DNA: TGTGCCAGCAGCCGAGGCCTGATCTACGACTACGAGCAGTACTTC. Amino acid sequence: CASSRGLIYDYEQYF.

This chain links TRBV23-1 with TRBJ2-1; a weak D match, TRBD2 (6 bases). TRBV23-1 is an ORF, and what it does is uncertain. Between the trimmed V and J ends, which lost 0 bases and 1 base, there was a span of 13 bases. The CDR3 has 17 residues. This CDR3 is CASSQSSSGRSYNEQFF. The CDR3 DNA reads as TGCGCCAGCAGTCAATCATCGTCAGGGAGGTCCTACAATGAGCAGTTCTTC.

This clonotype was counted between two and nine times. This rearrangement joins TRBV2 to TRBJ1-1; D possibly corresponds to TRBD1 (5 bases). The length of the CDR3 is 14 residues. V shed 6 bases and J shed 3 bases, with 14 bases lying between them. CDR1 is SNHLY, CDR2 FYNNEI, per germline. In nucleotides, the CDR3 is TGTGCCAGCAGGTCTTGGGGGGAGGACACTGAAGCTTTCTTT. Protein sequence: CASRSWGEDTEAFF.

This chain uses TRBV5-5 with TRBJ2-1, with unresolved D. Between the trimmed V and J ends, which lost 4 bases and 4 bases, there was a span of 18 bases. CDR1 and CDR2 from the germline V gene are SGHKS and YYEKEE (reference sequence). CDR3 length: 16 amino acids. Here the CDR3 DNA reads TGTGCCAGCAGCCCCGCCCTTAGGGTGGAGTACAATGAGCAGTTCTTC. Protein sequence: CASSPALRVEYNEQFF.